This T cell receptor (beta chain) was identified during a study of early T cells in non-severe SARS-CoV-2 infection. Study information: From unsorted whole blood, bulk RNA was sequenced, and the chains remained unpaired.

J was trimmed by 8 bases and V by 4 bases; bases with no gene match: 6. Looked up from germline, CDR1 is SGHAT and CDR2 is FQNNGV. This CDR3 region has 15 residues. Attachment of unique molecular identifiers to individual cDNA molecules was performed. In TCRdb, the 5' RACE reads were re-called with MiXCR into one record per CDR3 protein. The sample lists 40,000 to 55,000 distinct CDR3 sequences; 7% to 9% were seen once. The rearrangement uses TRBV11-2 and TRBJ1-6, with 9 bases fitting TRBD1. The source material was whole blood. This sequence originates from an adult who was a healthcare worker with PCR-confirmed SARS-CoV-2 infection or an uninfected control (not recorded which). The CDR3 DNA is TGTGCCAGCAGCTCGGGGACAGGGCAGCATTCACCCCTCCACTTT. Protein sequence: CASSSGTGQHSPLHF.